The clone carrying this TCR beta chain was seen just once. Primers included in the PCR were 60 Vbeta and 13 Jbeta primers. Profiled with immunoSEQ multiplex PCR; TCRdb holds only in-frame clones, not every one. The sample has roughly 150,000 clones, about four fifths seen once. There are 14 residues in the CDR3. V gave up 0 bases and J gave up 1 base, with 9 bases separating them. Per the germline V gene, CDR1 is GTSNPN and CDR2 is SVGIG (reference sequence). This sample is part of a study of cytomegalovirus exposure and HLA in healthy donors. Sequencing was done on a sample of PBMCs. The TCR comes from a woman aged 40 to 49 in good health and CMV-seropositive. The chain is built from TRBV30 and TRBJ2-5; D is possibly TRBD1 (5 bases). The CDR3 region is CAWSVLTVQETQYF. For the CDR3, the DNA is TGTGCCTGGAGTGTACTGACAGTCCAAGAGACCCAGTACTTC.